Each of the 13 T cell receptor beta chains below was sequenced from the same sample in a study of blood T cell repertoires in COVID-19. Sequencing used immunoSEQ multiplex PCR; TCRdb keeps in-frame clones, though not all of them. The sample records about 270,000 clones, 81% being singletons. The sample comprised peripheral blood. These TCRs come from a woman aged 55-75 years with active or convalescent COVID-19.

V and J are TRBV11-2 and TRBJ2-2; 7 nucleotides agree with TRBD1. Unmatched junction bases numbered 4, after V lost 7 bases and J lost 2 bases. CDR3 length: 14 amino acids. Germline-derived CDR1 and CDR2 are SGHAT and FQNNGV. The chain's CDR3 is CASTDRVNTGELFF. The CDR3 bases are TGTGCCAGCACCGACAGGGTCAACACCGGGGAGCTGTTTTTT. The complete variable domain, with remaining parts taken from reference TRBV11-2 and TRBJ2-2, reads EAGVAQSPRYKIIEKRQSVAFWCNPISGHATLYWYQQILGQGPKLLIQFQNNGVVDDSQLPKDRFSAERLKGVDSTLKIQPAKLEDSAVYLCASTDRVNTGELFFGEGSRLTVL.

This chain connects TRBV18 to TRBJ2-6; D may be TRBD1 (6 bases). Between the trimmed V and J ends, which lost 3 bases and 3 bases, there was a span of 9 bases. Germline CDR1 KGHSH, CDR2 LQKENI. The CDR3 has 15 residues. The CDR3 region has the DNA TGTGCCAGCTCACCCGCAGGGGATGGGGCCAACGTCCTGACTTTC. As protein: CASSPAGDGANVLTF.

This clone was seen a handful of times. The CDR3 coding sequence is TGTGCCATCAGTGAGGATAGGGGATTGGGACAGATATATGGCTACACCTTC. It translates to CAISEDRGLGQIYGYTF. This chain connects TRBV10-3 to TRBJ1-2; TRBD1 matches at 7 bases. The CDR3 covers 17 residues. Germline-derived CDR1 and CDR2 are ENHRY and SYGVKD. Germline trimming cut 2 bases from V and 5 bases from J; bases unmatched to any gene: 14.

This clone was recorded a few times. This chain joins TRBV5-4 and TRBJ1-1; 8 bases are a match to TRBD1. The trim removed 4 bases at V and 0 bases at J, leaving 2 bases unmatched. CDR1 SGHNT and CDR2 YYREEE come from the germline V gene (reference sequence). The CDR3 totals 14 residues. The CDR3 region is CASSTGGMNTEAFF. CDR3 in DNA: TGTGCCAGCAGCACAGGGGGTATGAACACTGAAGCTTTCTTT.

The rearrangement uses TRBV10-3 and TRBJ2-2, with 8 bases matching TRBD1. The CDR3 is 15 amino acids. The germline CDR1 and CDR2 sequences are ENHRY and SYGVKD. J gave up 5 bases and V 10 bases, and 12 bases lay outside the gene matches. Written as DNA, the CDR3 is TGTGCCAGTAAAGGACAGGGAGTTTTAACCGGGGAGCTGTTTTTT. Translating gives CASKGQGVLTGELFF.

V and J are TRBV3-1 (or the pseudogene TRBV3-2) and TRBJ1-2, with D unclear. The germline V gene encodes CDR1 LGHDT and CDR2 YNNKEL (reference sequence). The CDR3 is made up of 17 amino acids. The germline V and J ends were trimmed by 0 bases and 2 bases, with 16 bases remaining between them. In DNA, the CDR3 is TGTGCCAGCAGCCAAGAGCCCCCCGGGATAGGGAACTATGGCTACACCTTC. It yields the protein CASSQEPPGIGNYGYTF.

The CDR3 nucleotides read TGTGCCAGCAGTGAACCGACAGGGTCTAATGAAAAACTGTTTTTT. It is translated as CASSEPTGSNEKLFF. The gene calls are TRBV2 and TRBJ1-4; 7 nucleotides line up with TRBD1. V dropped 2 bases and J dropped 3; count of bases not matched to a gene: 3. Germline V gives CDR1 SNHLY, CDR2 FYNNEI. The CDR3 covers 15 residues.

This clone was recorded only once. This rearrangement joins TRBV19 to TRBJ1-6; D remains unclear. Per germline, CDR1 LNHDA and CDR2 SQIVND (reference sequence). The CDR3 is 16 residues long. Trimming cost V 7 bases and J 7 bases, with 20 bases left between them. Here the CDR3 DNA reads TGTGCCAGTACTCCTCAGTCTGGGCCGGGGAATTCACCCCTCCACTTT. This encodes CASTPQSGPGNSPLHF.

The rearrangement joins TRBV9 to TRBJ1-5, with a possible D match to TRBD1 (6 bases). The CDR3 has 18 amino acids. Per germline, CDR1 SGDLS and CDR2 YYNGEE. The V and J ends lost 3 bases and 0 bases respectively, with 19 bases between them. The chain's CDR3 is CASSARGTSVDSNQPQHF. The CDR3 DNA sequence: TGTGCCAGCAGCGCGAGAGGGACATCCGTTGATAGCAATCAGCCCCAGCATTTT. The full variable domain, its missing parts supplied by reference TRBV9 and TRBJ1-5, is DSGVTQTPKHLITATGQRVTLRCSPRSGDLSVYWYQQSLDQGLQFLIQYYNGEERAKGNILERFSAQQFPDLHSELNLSSLELGDSALYFCASSARGTSVDSNQPQHFGDGTRLSIL.

The CDR3 coding sequence is TGCGCCAGCGGGCCAGGGCGGGAGAACACTGAAGCTTTCTTT. Translation gives CASGPGRENTEAFF. The genes are TRBV5-1 and TRBJ1-1; a possible D gene is TRBD1 (5 bases). CDR1 and CDR2 from the germline V gene are SGHRS and YFSETQ. Deletions cut 7 bases from V and 1 base from J, with 14 bases between. The CDR3 has 14 amino acids.

The V gene is TRBV15, the J gene TRBJ1-1; D not certain. The CDR3 runs to 13 residues. CDR1 and CDR2 (germline): LNHNV, YYDKDF (reference sequence). V lost 0 bases to trimming and J lost 4 bases, with 6 bases between them. CDR3 region: CATSRDRSTEAFF. The CDR3 DNA is TGTGCCACCAGCAGAGATAGGAGCACTGAAGCTTTCTTT.

The chain joins TRBV2 to TRBJ2-1, with 14 bases aligning to TRBD2. The trim removed 2 bases at V and 4 bases at J, leaving 7 bases unmatched. This CDR3 is built from 18 residues. Germline-derived CDR1 and CDR2 are SNHLY and FYNNEI. The CDR3 spells CASSEPTSGGATYNEQFF. In nucleotides, the CDR3 is TGTGCCAGCAGTGAACCGACTAGCGGGGGGGCCACGTACAATGAGCAGTTCTTC.

V and J are TRBV19 and TRBJ2-7; TRBD1 aligns across 8 bases. The junction had 3 bases not matched to a gene; V was cut back by 5 bases and J by 3 bases. This CDR3 spans 13 amino acids. Germline CDR1 reads LNHDA; CDR2 reads SQIVND (reference sequence). The CDR3 loop reads CASSLQGGYEQYF. CDR3 bases: TGTGCCAGTAGTTTACAGGGGGGCTACGAGCAGTACTTC.